Below are 5 T cell receptor beta chains sequenced from a single sample in a study of blood T cell repertoires in COVID-19. Libraries were prepared by immunoSEQ multiplex PCR; TCRdb keeps only in-frame clonotypes and omits some of them. The table includes roughly 49,000 clones, over 80% detected once. Input material: peripheral blood. Receptor source: a human donor in a cohort sampled during active COVID-19.

V is TRBV7-2 and J is TRBJ2-2, with D maybe TRBD1 (5 bases). V was clipped by 4 bases and J by 3 bases, with 15 bases between them. Germline loops: CDR1 SGHTA, CDR2 FQGNSA. The CDR3 extends over 16 amino acids. The CDR3 spells CASSWGPARDTGELFF. The CDR3 DNA sequence: TGTGCCAGCAGCTGGGGCCCGGCTCGGGACACCGGGGAGCTGTTTTTT.

The V gene is TRBV7-9, the J gene TRBJ2-5, with D possibly matching TRBD1 (6 bases). Germline V gene lookup returns CDR1 SEHNR and CDR2 FQNEAQ (reference sequence). The CDR3 consists of 15 residues. V lost 3 bases, J lost 3 bases, and 14 bases lay in between. In nucleotides, the CDR3 is TGTGCCAGCAGCTTGGAGTTGGACAGAGAAGAGACCCAGTACTTC. As protein: CASSLELDREETQYF.

This chain connects TRBV5-6 to TRBJ2-3; 10 bases are a match to TRBD1. The V segment lost 5 bases and the J segment 2 bases; nucleotides outside the gene matches: 5. Germline V gene data show CDR1 as SGHDT and CDR2 as YYEEEE. The CDR3 is made up of 15 amino acids. The CDR3 sequence: CASSAGTGDTDTQYF. In DNA, the CDR3 is TGTGCCAGCAGTGCCGGGACAGGGGACACAGATACGCAGTATTTT.

The J gene is TRBJ2-5, the V gene TRBV6-2 or TRBV6-3, with D possibly matching TRBD2 (5 bases). Trimming pared 4 bases from V and 5 bases from J, leaving 20 bases between. Germline assignment: CDR1 MNHEY and CDR2 SVGEGT. CDR3 length: 16 amino acids. The CDR3 bases are TGTGCCAGCAGTTTCCCTAGGCCGGGGTTGGGGGAGACCCAGTACTTC. This translates into CASSFPRPGLGETQYF.

The chain couples TRBV19 to TRBJ2-4; 10 bases agree with TRBD2. Trimming removed 0 bases from V and 6 bases from J; junction bases left unmatched: 2. This CDR3 region has 15 residues. The V gene's germline CDR1 is LNHDA and CDR2 SQIVND (reference sequence). The CDR3 region has the DNA TGTGCCAGTAGTATAGATAGGACTAGCGGAAACATTCAGTACTTC. Its protein is CASSIDRTSGNIQYF.